This T cell receptor beta chain was sequenced in a study of a mutant IDH1 vaccine in newly diagnosed glioma. On the study more broadly: Treated patients comprised roughly 60% males and around 40% females, mean age roughly 44 years. Prior therapy was radiotherapy, temozolomide, or both; most received both.

For this clone: What it binds is not known.

Noted time point: week 23, last vaccination. Each dose delivered 300 ug of mutant IDH1 20-mer peptide subcutaneously with imiquimod. The donors had new WHO grade 3 or 4 astrocytomas; these were IDH1-mutant and ATRX-lost. The assay was immunoSEQ multiplex PCR, and TCRdb's table has in-frame clones only and misses some. The profile covers approximately 60,000 clones, with about 89% appearing a single time and around 1.5% taken by the ten largest. Germline trimming cut 4 bases from V and 3 bases from J; bases unmatched to any gene: 3. The germline V gene has CDR1 LGHNA and CDR2 YNFKEQ. The CDR3 length is 13 residues.

The V and J genes are TRBV4-2 and TRBJ2-7; 7 nucleotides agree with TRBD1. The sequence was collected from a man aged 40-49 years with glioma. The input for sequencing was PBMCs, taken from a glioma patient whose treatment included an IDH1 peptide vaccine. The CDR3 bases are TGTGCCAGCAGCCGGGACAGAGGCTACGAGCAGTACTTC. It yields the protein CASSRDRGYEQYF.